This T cell receptor (beta chain) derives from a study of blood T cells in healthy people across ages. For the second PCR, which ran for about 6 to 11 cycles, a sample-barcoded 5' primer and a J-beta primer mix were used. From the 5' RACE reads, TCRdb called clonotypes with MiXCR, one entry per CDR3 protein. The sample includes 650,000 to 800,000 distinct CDR3 sequences, around 45% of them seen just once. The length of the CDR3 is 15 residues. The V gene's germline CDR1 is SGHAT and CDR2 FQNNGV. J gave up 1 base and V 5 bases, and 2 bases lay outside the gene matches. This chain uses TRBV11-2 with TRBJ2-5; 12 positions agree with TRBD2. The sequencing input was blood. This clonotype was sampled from a man in his sixties in good health. The DNA for the CDR3 is TGTGCCAGCAGCGGACTAGCGGGGATCCAAGAGACCCAGTACTTC. Its translation: CASSGLAGIQETQYF.